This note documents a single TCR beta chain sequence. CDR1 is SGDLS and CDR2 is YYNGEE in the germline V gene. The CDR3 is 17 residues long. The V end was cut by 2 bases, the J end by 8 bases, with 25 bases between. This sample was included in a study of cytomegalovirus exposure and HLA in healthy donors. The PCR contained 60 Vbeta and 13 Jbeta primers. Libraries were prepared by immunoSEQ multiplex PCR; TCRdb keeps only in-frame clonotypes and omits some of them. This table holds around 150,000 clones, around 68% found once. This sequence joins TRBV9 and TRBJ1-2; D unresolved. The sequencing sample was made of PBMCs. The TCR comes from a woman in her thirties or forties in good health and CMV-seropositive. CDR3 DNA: TGTGCCAGCAGCGTGGACCTACAAGGTGACGGGCGGGGAGGCTACACCTTC. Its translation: CASSVDLQGDGRGGYTF.